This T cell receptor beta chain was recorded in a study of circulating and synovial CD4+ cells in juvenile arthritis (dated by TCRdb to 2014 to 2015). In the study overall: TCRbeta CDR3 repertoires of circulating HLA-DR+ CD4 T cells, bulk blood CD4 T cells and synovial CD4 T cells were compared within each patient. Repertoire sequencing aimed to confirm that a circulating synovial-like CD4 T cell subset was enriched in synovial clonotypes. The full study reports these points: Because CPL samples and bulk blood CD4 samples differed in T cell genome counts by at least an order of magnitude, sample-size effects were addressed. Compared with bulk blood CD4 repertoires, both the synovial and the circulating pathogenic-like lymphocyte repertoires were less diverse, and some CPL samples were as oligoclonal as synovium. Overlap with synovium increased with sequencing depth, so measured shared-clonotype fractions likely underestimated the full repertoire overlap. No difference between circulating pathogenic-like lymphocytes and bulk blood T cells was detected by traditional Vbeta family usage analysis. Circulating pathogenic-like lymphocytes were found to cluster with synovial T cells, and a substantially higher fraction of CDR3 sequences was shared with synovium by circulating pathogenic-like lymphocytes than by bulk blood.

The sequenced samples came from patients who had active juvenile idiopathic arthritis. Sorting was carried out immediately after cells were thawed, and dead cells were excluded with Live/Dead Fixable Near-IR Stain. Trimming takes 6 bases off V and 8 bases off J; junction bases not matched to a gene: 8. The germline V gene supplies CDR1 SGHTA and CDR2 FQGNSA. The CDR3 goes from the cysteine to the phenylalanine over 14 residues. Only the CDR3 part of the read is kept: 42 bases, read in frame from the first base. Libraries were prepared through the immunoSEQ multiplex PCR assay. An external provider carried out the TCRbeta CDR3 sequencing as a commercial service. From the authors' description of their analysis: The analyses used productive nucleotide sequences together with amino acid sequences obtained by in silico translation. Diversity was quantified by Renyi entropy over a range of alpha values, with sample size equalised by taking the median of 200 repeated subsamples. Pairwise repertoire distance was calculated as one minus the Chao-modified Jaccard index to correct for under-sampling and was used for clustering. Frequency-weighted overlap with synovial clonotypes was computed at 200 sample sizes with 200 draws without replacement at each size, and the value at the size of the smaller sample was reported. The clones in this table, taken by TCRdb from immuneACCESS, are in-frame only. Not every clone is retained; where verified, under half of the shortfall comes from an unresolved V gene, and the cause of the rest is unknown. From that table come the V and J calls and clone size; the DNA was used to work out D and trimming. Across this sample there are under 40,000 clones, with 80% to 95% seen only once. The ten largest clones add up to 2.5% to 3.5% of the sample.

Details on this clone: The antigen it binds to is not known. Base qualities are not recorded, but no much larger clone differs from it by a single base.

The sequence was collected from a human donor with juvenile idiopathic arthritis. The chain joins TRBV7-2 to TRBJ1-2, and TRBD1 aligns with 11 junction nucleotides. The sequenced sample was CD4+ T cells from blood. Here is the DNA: TGTGCCAGCAGTCTCGGACAGGGGGCTTGGGGCTACACCTTC. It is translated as CASSLGQGAWGYTF.